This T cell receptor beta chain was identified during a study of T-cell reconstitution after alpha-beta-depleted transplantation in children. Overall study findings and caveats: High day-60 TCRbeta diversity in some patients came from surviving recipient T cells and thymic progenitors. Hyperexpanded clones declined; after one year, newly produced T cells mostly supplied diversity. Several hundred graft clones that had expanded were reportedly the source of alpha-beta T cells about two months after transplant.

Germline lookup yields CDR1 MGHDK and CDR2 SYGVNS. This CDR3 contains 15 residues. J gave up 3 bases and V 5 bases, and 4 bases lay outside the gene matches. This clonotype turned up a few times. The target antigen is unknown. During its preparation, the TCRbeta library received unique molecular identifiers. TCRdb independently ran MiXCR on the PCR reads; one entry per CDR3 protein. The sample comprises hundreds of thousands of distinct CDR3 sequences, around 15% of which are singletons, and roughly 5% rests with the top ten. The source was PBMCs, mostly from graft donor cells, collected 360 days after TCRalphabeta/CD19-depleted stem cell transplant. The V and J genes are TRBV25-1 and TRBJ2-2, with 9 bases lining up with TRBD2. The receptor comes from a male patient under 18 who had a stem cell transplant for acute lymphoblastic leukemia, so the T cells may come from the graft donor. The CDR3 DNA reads TGTGCCAGCAGTCGTAGCGGGAGCGACACCGGGGAGCTGTTTTTT. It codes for CASSRSGSDTGELFF.